A selection of T cell receptor beta chains follows, all from one sample in a study of cytomegalovirus exposure and HLA in healthy donors. Here immunoSEQ multiplex PCR was the method, and the copy in TCRdb shows in-frame clones only, minus some. The sample lists roughly 230,000 clones, roughly 87% seen once, with 2.5% to 3.5% in the top ten. Source material: PBMCs. The receptor source for this set is a woman aged 30 to 39 in good health and CMV-seronegative. CDR3s include the opening cysteine and the closing phenylalanine or tryptophan. The D gene is left open where the match is weak. Clone size is stated in some rows and not others, as once, few, many or a class when expanded.

>TRBV2|TRBJ2-2|.|.
TGTGCCAGCATTTCAGGCCCCGCGACCGGGGAGCTGTTTTTT
CASISGPATGELFF
>TRBV7-2|TRBJ2-7|TRBD2|.
TGTGCCAGCAGCAGTAGCGGGGGGTACGAGCAGTACTTC
CASSSSGGYEQYF
>TRBV19|TRBJ2-7|.|.
TGTGCCAGTAGTATTCAACAGGGCCTTTCCTACGAGCAGTACTTC
CASSIQQGLSYEQYF
>TRBV13|TRBJ2-2|TRBD2|.
TGTGCCAGCAGACTAGCGGGAGGTATGAACACCGGGGAGCTGTTTTTT
CASRLAGGMNTGELFF
>TRBV7-2|TRBJ2-7|.|.
TGTGCCAGCAGCCCGGGAGACTTCATACGGTACTTC
CASSPGDFIRYF
>TRBV6-1|TRBJ2-3|TRBD2|.
TGTGCCAGCAGTGAAAGCCCCGCGGGGGTCCCAGATACGCAGTATTTT
CASSESPAGVPDTQYF
>TRBV18|TRBJ1-2|.|few
TGTGCCAGCTCACCCGGGACGGACAACTATGGCTACACCTTC
CASSPGTDNYGYTF
>TRBV11-3|TRBJ2-4|.|.
TGTGCCAGCAGCTTAGTCCGGGGAGCCAAAAACATTCAGTACTTC
CASSLVRGAKNIQYF
>TRBV6-1|TRBJ1-4|TRBD1|.
TGTGCCAGCAGTGAGAGGGGGCGCAATGAAAAACTGTTTTTT
CASSERGRNEKLFF
>TRBV29-1|TRBJ2-5|.|.
TGCAGCGTTAGGGCACCCGGGGAGACCCAGTACTTC
CSVRAPGETQYF
>TRBV4-2|TRBJ2-6|.|.
TGTGCCAGCAGCCAAGATCGGGCCCTCGGGGGGGCCAACGTCCTGACTTTC
CASSQDRALGGANVLTF
>TRBV28|TRBJ2-3|.|.
TGTGCCAGCAGGGACTCAGGCGTCCCCTTGGATACGCAGTATTTT
CASRDSGVPLDTQYF
>TRBV9|TRBJ2-5|.|.
TGTGCCAGCAGCGTAGAGGGGTCTATAGAGACCCAGTACTTC
CASSVEGSIETQYF
>TRBV7-6|TRBJ1-2|TRBD1|.
TGTGCCAGCAGCTTAACCGGGACAGGGGGCTATGGCTACACCTTC
CASSLTGTGGYGYTF
>TRBV5-6|TRBJ2-3|.|.
TGTGCCAGCAAGACGACAGTGGGGGCAGATACGCAGTATTTT
CASKTTVGADTQYF
>TRBV5-6|TRBJ1-1|.|.
TGTGCCAGCAGCTTGGATCCGGGTCTGAACACTGAAGCTTTCTTT
CASSLDPGLNTEAFF
>TRBV7-3|TRBJ1-1|.|.
TGTCCATTTGCTGGCGGGGGCCCTACTGGGAACACTGAAGCTTTCTTT
CPFAGGGPTGNTEAFF
>TRBV9|TRBJ2-2|TRBD2|once
TGTGCCAGCAGCGTATTGTCTAGCGGGCCGACCGGGGAGCTGTTTTTT
CASSVLSSGPTGELFF
>TRBV2|TRBJ2-3|.|once
TGTGCCAGCGTGGACTCCCAACCTTTGGCAGATACGCAGTATTTT
CASVDSQPLADTQYF
>TRBV29-1|TRBJ2-1|.|.
TGCAGCGTTGGGGGGGGGCCGAATGAGCAGTTCTTC
CSVGGGPNEQFF
>TRBV7-9|TRBJ2-5|.|.
TGTGCCAGCAGCCTTATTAATCGAGAGACCCAGTACTTC
CASSLINRETQYF
>TRBV7-2|TRBJ2-5|.|.
TGTGCCAGCAGCCTTCACAAGGGCCAAGAGACCCAGTACTTC
CASSLHKGQETQYF
>TRBV9|TRBJ2-7|TRBD1|.
TGTGCCAGCAGCCTCCGACAGGGTCAAGAGCAGTACTTC
CASSLRQGQEQYF
>TRBV12-5|TRBJ2-2|.|.
TGTGCTAGTGGTGCGATTTTCACCGGGGAGCTGTTTTTT
CASGAIFTGELFF
>TRBV9|TRBJ2-1|.|.
TGTGCCAGCAGCGTAGGAGGGTATGAGCAGTTCTTC
CASSVGGYEQFF
>TRBV4-2|TRBJ2-7|TRBD1|.
TGTGCCAGCAGCCAAGACGGACAGGCAGCCTACGAGCAGTACTTC
CASSQDGQAAYEQYF
>TRBV6-1|TRBJ2-2|.|.
TGTGCCAGCACCCGAACTAGTGGCGGCCCCGGGGAGCTGTTTTTT
CASTRTSGGPGELFF
>TRBV4-2|TRBJ2-7|TRBD2|.
TGTGCCAGCAGCCTCCGGACTAGCGGGAGTGTCTACGAGCAGTACTTC
CASSLRTSGSVYEQYF